These 27 T cell receptor beta chains were all obtained from the same sample, sequenced in a study of T cell repertoires in aging, cancer and after chemotherapy. TRB rearrangements spanning V, D and J were amplified using mixed TRB-A/B primers. Each CDR3 protein gets one entry after TCRdb re-called the multiplex PCR reads with MiXCR. The sample includes fewer than 4,500 distinct CDR3 sequences, approximately 30% of them seen just once. TCR beta rearrangements were amplified from peripheral blood genomic DNA. The specimen was blood. These receptors came from a human donor with a solid tumor.

The V call is TRBV5-1, the J call TRBJ2-2, with D tentatively TRBD1 or TRBD2 (5 bases each). Germline CDR1 reads SGHRS; CDR2 reads YFSETQ. The CDR3 covers 15 residues. The germline V and J ends were trimmed by 0 bases and 4 bases, with 10 bases remaining between them. CDR3 residues: CASSLASGPTGELFF. For the CDR3, the DNA is TGCGCCAGCAGCTTGGCCTCGGGGCCCACCGGGGAGCTGTTTTTT.

This clonotype is categorized as medium-sized (0.01 to 0.1%). The genes are TRBV29-1 and TRBJ1-5; D may be TRBD1 (5 bases). This CDR3 is built from 15 residues. V was pared by 6 bases and J by 2 bases, with 17 bases between. Germline V lookup: CDR1 SQVTM, CDR2 ANQGSEA. The CDR3 sequence: CSVLLPGVGNQPQHF. The CDR3 DNA is TGCAGCGTCTTGTTACCGGGGGTTGGCAATCAGCCCCAGCATTTT.

This clonotype showed up just a few times. V is TRBV18 and J is TRBJ1-4, with 11 bases that match TRBD1. The V gene end was trimmed by 2 bases and the J gene end by 0 bases; junction bases not matched to a gene: 5. CDR1 KGHSH and CDR2 LQKENI come from the germline V gene. There are 18 residues in the CDR3. CDR3 in DNA: TGTGCCAGCTCACCAGCCGGGGGACAGGGGGCAACTAATGAAAAACTGTTTTTT. Protein product: CASSPAGGQGATNEKLFF.

This chain connects TRBV6-5 to TRBJ2-7, with D perhaps matching TRBD1 (5 bases). V was shortened by 5 bases and J by 6 bases, with 17 bases between the two germline ends. This CDR3 region has 14 residues. The germline CDR1 and CDR2 sequences are MNHEY and SVGAGI. CDR3 sequence (DNA): TGTGCCAGCAGTCTTTTTCCAAGGGGCTTCGAGCAGTACTTC. The encoded protein is CASSLFPRGFEQYF.

This clonotype has a single count. This CDR3 fails to terminate in the conserved phenylalanine or tryptophan, so it likely reflects a read error. This chain links TRBV6-5 with TRBJ1-1; D is uncertain. CDR1 MNHEY and CDR2 SVGAGI come from the germline V gene. The CDR3 loop spans 15 amino acids. V was cut by 6 bases and J by 1 base, with 15 bases left in between. For the CDR3, the DNA is TGTGCCAGCAGGTCGCGACCTATGGCGAACACTGAAGCTTTCTTA. Amino acids: CASRSRPMANTEAFL.

The V gene is TRBV19, the J gene TRBJ2-1; a possible D gene is TRBD1 (5 bases). The V end lost 3 bases, the J end lost 2 bases, and 8 bases lay between the germline ends. The CDR3 extends over 14 amino acids. The germline gives CDR1 LNHDA, CDR2 SQIVND (reference sequence). Written as DNA, the CDR3 is TGTGCCAGTAGTATGACAGCTACCTACAATGAGCAGTTCTTC. This encodes CASSMTATYNEQFF.

This clonotype was seen a few times. This rearrangement joins TRBV24-1 to TRBJ1-4; D unclear. The CDR3 consists of 15 residues. Between the trimmed V and J ends, which lost 2 bases and 8 bases, there was a span of 14 bases. Germline V gives CDR1 KGHDR, CDR2 SFDVKD. CDR3 protein: CATSDSAKLEEKLFF. Written as DNA, the CDR3 is TGTGCCACCAGTGATTCGGCAAAACTGGAGGAAAAACTGTTTTTT.

The chain carries TRBV6-2 or TRBV6-3 and TRBJ2-1, with TRBD1 matching 7 bases. CDR1 MNHEY and CDR2 SVGEGT come from the germline V gene. The CDR3 length is 14 residues. The V segment lost 2 bases and the J segment 8 bases; nucleotides outside the gene matches: 6. CDR3: CASSYLVQGYEQFF. The CDR3 DNA reads as TGTGCCAGCAGTTACCTCGTACAGGGGTATGAGCAGTTCTTC.

The J gene is TRBJ1-2, the V gene TRBV5-4; D is undetermined. Between the trimmed V and J ends, which lost 2 bases and 8 bases, there was a span of 13 bases. CDR1 is SGHNT and CDR2 is YYREEE in the germline V gene (reference sequence). The CDR3 spans 13 residues. This CDR3 reads CASSLGTWFGYTF. The CDR3 DNA sequence: TGTGCCAGCAGCTTAGGAACATGGTTCGGCTACACCTTC.

The CDR3 sequence is CSATSGSNLDTNQETQYF. DNA of the CDR3: TGCAGTGCTACTAGCGGGAGTAACCTGGACACTAATCAAGAGACCCAGTACTTC. The chain couples TRBV20-1 to TRBJ2-5; TRBD2 matches 10 bases. Germline CDR1 DFQATT, CDR2 SNEGSKA (reference sequence). Trimming took 4 bases from V and 2 from J; bases not matched to a gene: 16. The CDR3 is 18 amino acids.

This chain uses TRBV30 with TRBJ1-1; TRBD1 might be the D (5 bases). This CDR3 region has 13 residues. Looked up from germline, CDR1 is GTSNPN and CDR2 is SVGIG (reference sequence). With 1 base removed from V and 4 bases from J, the gap between germline ends came to 10 bases. CDR3: CAWSDSGGTEAFF. The CDR3 coding sequence is TGTGCCTGGAGTGACAGCGGGGGCACTGAAGCTTTCTTT.

This clonotype came up a few times. The chain couples TRBV6-1 to TRBJ1-6; 7 nucleotides line up with TRBD1. This CDR3 has 15 residues. Germline assignment: CDR1 MNHNS and CDR2 SASEGT. V lost 4 bases and J lost 9; bases outside the gene matches: 9. The CDR3 is CASSAPTGSGSPLHF. DNA of the CDR3: TGTGCCAGCAGTGCCCCGACAGGGTCTGGTTCACCCCTCCACTTT.

The chain recombines TRBV19 with TRBJ2-1, with D possibly being TRBD1 or TRBD2 (7 bases each). Trimming took off 5 bases at V and 4 bases at J, with 15 bases between the two ends. Germline V CDR1 and CDR2: LNHDA, SQIVND (reference sequence). This CDR3 spans 15 amino acids. The DNA of the CDR3 is TGTGCCAGTAGTGCCCAGGGGGGGGTTTACAATGAGCAGTTCTTC. It yields the protein CASSAQGGVYNEQFF. Full variable domain (remainder filled in from reference TRBV19 and TRBJ2-1): DGGITQSPKYLFRKEGQNVTLSCEQNLNHDAMYWYRQDPGQGLRLIYYSQIVNDFQKGDIAEGYSVSREKKESFPLTVTSAQKNPTAFYLCASSAQGGVYNEQFFGPGTRLTVL.

V gene TRBV27 combines with J gene TRBJ1-2; D possibly corresponds to TRBD1 (5 bases). V gave up 4 bases and J gave up 2 bases, with 8 bases separating them. Looked up from germline, CDR1 is MNHEY and CDR2 is SMNVEV (reference sequence). This CDR3 contains 13 residues. The CDR3 spells CASSWDENYGYTF. In DNA form, the CDR3 reads TGTGCCAGCAGTTGGGACGAAAACTATGGCTACACCTTC.

V is TRBV6-1 and J is TRBJ2-2; tentatively, D is TRBD2 (7 bases). Between the trimmed V and J ends, which lost 2 bases and 4 bases, there was a span of 29 bases. Germline CDR1 and CDR2: MNHNS and SASEGT. The CDR3 totals 21 residues. The CDR3 loop reads CASSERVGGRGGTRTTGELFF. CDR3 DNA: TGTGCCAGCAGTGAAAGGGTCGGGGGGCGCGGAGGAACGAGGACCACCGGGGAGCTGTTTTTT.

This rearrangement joins TRBV6-6 to TRBJ1-2, with 11 bases that match TRBD1. Germline CDR1 and CDR2: MNHNY and SVGAGI (reference sequence). CDR3 length: 15 amino acids. The V gene end was trimmed by 2 bases and the J gene end by 2 bases; junction bases not matched to a gene: 1. CDR3 amino acids: CASSYGDRGNYGYTF. The DNA for the CDR3 is TGTGCCAGCAGTTACGGGGACAGGGGGAACTATGGCTACACCTTC.

This clonotype was seen a handful of times. The V gene is TRBV27, the J gene TRBJ2-1, with D unclear. The CDR3 contains 13 residues. Germline V lookup: CDR1 MNHEY, CDR2 SMNVEV (reference sequence). V was clipped by 7 bases and J by 3 bases, with 10 bases between them. CDR3: CASNRSYYNEQFF. The CDR3 coding sequence is TGTGCCAGCAACCGGAGTTACTACAATGAGCAGTTCTTC.

Concerning this clonotype itself: At one end the junction does not follow the germline gene, possibly because of a read error. V and J are TRBV12-3 or TRBV12-4 and TRBJ2-1; 13 nucleotides line up with TRBD2. This CDR3 spans 15 amino acids. CDR3 region: CASSFTSGRANEQLF. The CDR3 nucleotides read TGTGCCAGCAGTTTCACTAGCGGGAGGGCCAATGAGCAGTTATTC.

The chain has TRBV5-6 and TRBJ2-5; 10 nucleotides align to TRBD1. Looked up from germline, CDR1 is SGHDT and CDR2 is YYEEEE. Trimming removed 2 bases from V and 4 bases from J; junction bases left unmatched: 11. The CDR3 totals 17 residues. Written as DNA, the CDR3 is TGTGCCAGCAGCTTAGGGACAGGGGCCCGCGGGGGAGAGACCCAGTACTTC. Translation gives CASSLGTGARGGETQYF.

The DNA of the CDR3 is TGTGCCAGCAGATTCACTAGCGGCACGCAGTATTTT. Translating gives CASRFTSGTQYF. The J gene is TRBJ2-3, the V gene TRBV6-5, with 8 bases that match TRBD2. Germline assignment: CDR1 MNHEY and CDR2 SVGAGI. V was pared by 6 bases and J by 9 bases, with 5 bases of the junction left unmatched. The CDR3 totals 12 residues.

Only a few counts were recorded for this clonotype. The chain joins TRBV5-1 to TRBJ1-2, with D perhaps matching TRBD1 (5 bases). This CDR3 has 15 residues. Trimming took off 4 bases at V and 3 bases at J, with 16 bases between the two ends. Germline V CDR1 and CDR2: SGHRS, YFSETQ. Here the CDR3 reads CASSGLGDADYGYTF. CDR3 nucleotide sequence: TGCGCCAGCAGCGGGCTAGGGGATGCGGACTATGGCTACACCTTC. Supplemented by reference TRBV5-1 and TRBJ1-2, the full variable domain reads KAGVTQTPRYLIKTRGQQVTLSCSPISGHRSVSWYQQTPGQGLQFLFEYFSETQRNKGNFPGRFSGRQFSNSRSEMNVSTLELGDSALYLCASSGLGDADYGYTFGSGTRLTVV.

This clonotype is categorized as medium-sized. CDR3 coding DNA: TGTGCCTGGAGTGTACGGTTAAACACCATATATTTT. It encodes CAWSVRLNTIYF. The V call is TRBV30, the J call TRBJ1-3; D not resolved. There are 12 residues in the CDR3. Trimming stripped 0 bases from V and 6 bases from J, with 6 bases between. Germline CDR1 reads GTSNPN; CDR2 reads SVGIG (reference sequence).

The V call is TRBV27, the J call TRBJ1-5, with no clear D. V lost 0 bases, J lost 0 bases, and 3 bases lay in between. Germline loops: CDR1 MNHEY, CDR2 SMNVEV (reference sequence). This CDR3 has 14 residues. The CDR3 DNA sequence: TGTGCCAGCAGTTTATCTGGTAGCAATCAGCCCCAGCATTTT. Its translation is CASSLSGSNQPQHF.

By proportion, this clonotype is medium-sized. In DNA, the CDR3 is TGCAGCGTTTTGGCAGGGGTCCTGTTCTTC. Protein: CSVLAGVLFF. V is TRBV29-1 and J is TRBJ2-1; the D gene is possibly TRBD1 (6 bases). The V gene's germline CDR1 is SQVTM and CDR2 ANQGSEA. The V and J ends lost 5 bases and 15 bases respectively, with 14 bases between them. The CDR3 is 10 residues long.

This clonotype has more than one count but fewer than ten. The chain links TRBV27 to TRBJ2-3; D is uncertain. This CDR3 has 14 amino acids. V was trimmed by 4 bases and J by 1 base, leaving 9 bases between them. The V gene's germline CDR1 is MNHEY and CDR2 SMNVEV (reference sequence). CDR3 amino acids: CASSSYLGTDTQYF. CDR3 bases: TGTGCCAGCAGTTCCTACCTTGGCACAGATACGCAGTATTTT.

This clonotype was observed a few times. V gene TRBV4-1 combines with J gene TRBJ2-2, with D possibly matching TRBD1 (5 bases). Germline CDR1 and CDR2: MGHRA and YSYEKL. The CDR3 length is 15 residues. Trimming shortened V by 1 base and J by 8 bases, and 14 bases separated the two germline ends. The CDR3 is CASSQGQGFSGELFF. The CDR3 coding sequence is TGCGCCAGCAGCCAAGGGCAGGGTTTTAGTGGGGAGCTGTTTTTT.

This clonotype came up a few times. The V gene is TRBV27, the J gene TRBJ2-1; no reliable D call. The CDR3 runs to 11 residues. Germline CDR1 reads MNHEY; CDR2 reads SMNVEV (reference sequence). Trimming took off 2 bases at V and 6 bases at J, with 2 bases between the two ends. CDR3 residues: CASSLLNEQFF. The CDR3 coding sequence is TGTGCCAGCAGTTTACTCAATGAGCAGTTCTTC.